Only a few counts were recorded for the clone carrying this T cell receptor (beta chain). Its antigen is as yet unknown. Sequencing used immunoSEQ multiplex PCR; TCRdb keeps in-frame clones, though not all of them. Of tens of thousands of clones listed, just under 85% are singletons. This specimen belongs to a study of radiation and T cells in renal cell carcinoma. Study-wide points: In blood, top tumor clones expanded by 2 weeks, shrinking by 4.

The ends were cut back, 0 bases at V and 0 bases at J, with 8 bases in the middle. CDR3 length equals 15 residues. The sample's time point: blood 4 weeks post-SBRT, at nephrectomy. Treatment meaning: 15 Gy SBRT to primary tumor, nephrectomy 4 weeks later. This clonotype was sampled from a man between 45 and 60 years old with renal cell carcinoma. The chain links TRBV6-7 to TRBJ1-1; TRBD1 is a possible D gene (5 bases). TRBV6-7 is noted as an ORF with a role that remains uncertain. Sequenced material: blood, taken from a patient whose treatment included radiotherapy and nephrectomy. The CDR3 nucleotides are TGTGCCAGCAGTTACTCGTGGGGGGTGAACACTGAAGCTTTCTTT. Its protein is CASSYSWGVNTEAFF.